This TCR beta chain emerged from a study of blood T cell repertoires in COVID-19. The germline V gene has CDR1 GTSNPN and CDR2 SVGIG (reference sequence). With 3 bases removed from V and 0 bases from J, the gap between germline ends came to 10 bases. The CDR3 consists of 14 residues. Original processing methods: Reference gene primer amplification in the assay estimated nucleated cell counts. TCRdb's table, derived via immunoSEQ multiplex PCR, lists solely in-frame clones and lacks some. The DNA was the basis for D and trimming; V, J and clone size are from that table. The sample records tens of thousands of clones, about 74% being singletons.

Sequencing was performed on peripheral blood. The clonotype originates from a human donor in a cohort sampled during active COVID-19. The chain carries TRBV30 and TRBJ2-3; D is perhaps TRBD2 (5 bases). This CDR3 is CAWRAGRSTDTQYF. CDR3 nucleotides: TGTGCCTGGAGGGCGGGCAGGAGCACAGATACGCAGTATTTT.